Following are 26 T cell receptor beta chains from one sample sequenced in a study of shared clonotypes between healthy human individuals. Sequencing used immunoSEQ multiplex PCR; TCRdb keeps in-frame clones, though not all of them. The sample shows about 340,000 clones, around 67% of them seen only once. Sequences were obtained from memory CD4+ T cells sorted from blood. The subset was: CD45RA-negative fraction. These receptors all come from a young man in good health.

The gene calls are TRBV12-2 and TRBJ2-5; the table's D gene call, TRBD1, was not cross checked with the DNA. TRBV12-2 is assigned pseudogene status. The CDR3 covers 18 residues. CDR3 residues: CASRLGGGTGARGETQYF. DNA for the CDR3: TGTGCAAGTCGCTTAGGAGGCGGGACAGGGGCCCGCGGGGAGACCCAGTACTTC.

In DNA form, the CDR3 reads TGTGCCAGTAGTAGTAGCGGGAGGGCCGGCTACGAGCAGTACTTC. It is translated as CASSSSGRAGYEQYF. The chain has TRBV19 and TRBJ2-7, with TRBD2 matching 11 bases. The CDR3 contains 15 residues. Germline V gives CDR1 LNHDA, CDR2 SQIVND (reference sequence). V shed 4 bases and J 3 bases; nucleotides not matched to a gene: 5.

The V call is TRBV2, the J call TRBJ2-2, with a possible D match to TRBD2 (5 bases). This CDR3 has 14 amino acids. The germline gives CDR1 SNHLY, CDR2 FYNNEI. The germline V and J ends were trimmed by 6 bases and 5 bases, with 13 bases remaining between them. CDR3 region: CASSASTSTGELFF. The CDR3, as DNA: TGTGCCAGCAGCGCTAGCACCTCAACCGGGGAGCTGTTTTTT.

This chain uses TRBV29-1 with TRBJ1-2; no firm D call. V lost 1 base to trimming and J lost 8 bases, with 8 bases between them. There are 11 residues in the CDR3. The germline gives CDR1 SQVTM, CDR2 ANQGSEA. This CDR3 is CSVEVRGGYTF. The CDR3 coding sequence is TGCAGCGTTGAAGTGCGAGGGGGCTACACCTTC.

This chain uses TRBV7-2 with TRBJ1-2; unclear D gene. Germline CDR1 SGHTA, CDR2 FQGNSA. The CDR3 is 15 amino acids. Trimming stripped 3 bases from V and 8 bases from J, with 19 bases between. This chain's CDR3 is CASSFYPRGTNGYTF. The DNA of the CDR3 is TGTGCCAGCAGCTTTTATCCCCGGGGAACCAACGGCTACACCTTC.

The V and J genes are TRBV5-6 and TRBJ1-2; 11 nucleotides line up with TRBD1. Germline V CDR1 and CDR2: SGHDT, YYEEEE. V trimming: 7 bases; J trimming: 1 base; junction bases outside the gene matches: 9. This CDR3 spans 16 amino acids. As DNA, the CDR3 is TGTGCCAGCGGCCGGACGGGACAGGGGGTTAACTATGGCTACACCTTC. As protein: CASGRTGQGVNYGYTF.

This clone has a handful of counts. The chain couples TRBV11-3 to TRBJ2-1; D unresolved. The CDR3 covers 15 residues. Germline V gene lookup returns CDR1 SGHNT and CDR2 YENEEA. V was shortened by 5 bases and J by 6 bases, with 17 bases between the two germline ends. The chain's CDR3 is CASSEVGVLPNEQFF. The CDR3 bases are TGTGCCAGCAGCGAGGTCGGAGTTCTCCCCAATGAGCAGTTCTTC. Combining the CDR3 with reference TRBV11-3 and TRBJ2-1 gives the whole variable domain EAGVVQSPRYKIIEKKQPVAFWCNPISGHNTLYWYLQNLGQGPELLIRYENEEAVDDSQLPKDRFSAERLKGVDSTLKIQPAELGDSAVYLCASSEVGVLPNEQFFGPGTRLTVL.

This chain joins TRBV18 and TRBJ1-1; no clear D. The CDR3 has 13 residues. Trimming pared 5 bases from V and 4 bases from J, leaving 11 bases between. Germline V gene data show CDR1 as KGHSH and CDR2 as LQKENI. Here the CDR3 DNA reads TGTGCCAGCTCAGCCGTAGCTGGCACTGAAGCTTTCTTT. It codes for CASSAVAGTEAFF.

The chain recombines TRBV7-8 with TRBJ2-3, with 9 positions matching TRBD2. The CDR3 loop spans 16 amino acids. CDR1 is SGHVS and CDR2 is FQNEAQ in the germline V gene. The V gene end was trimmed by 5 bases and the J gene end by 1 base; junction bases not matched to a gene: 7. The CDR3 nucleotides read TGTGCCAGCAGCCCCATTCGGACTAGCGGCACAGATACGCAGTATTTT. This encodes CASSPIRTSGTDTQYF.

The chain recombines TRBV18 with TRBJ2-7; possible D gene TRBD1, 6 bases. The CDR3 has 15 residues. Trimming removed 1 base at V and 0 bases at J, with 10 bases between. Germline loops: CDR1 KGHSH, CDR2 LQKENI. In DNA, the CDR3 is TGTGCCAGCTCACCACTGTACAGGGACTCCTACGAGCAGTACTTC. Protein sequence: CASSPLYRDSYEQYF.

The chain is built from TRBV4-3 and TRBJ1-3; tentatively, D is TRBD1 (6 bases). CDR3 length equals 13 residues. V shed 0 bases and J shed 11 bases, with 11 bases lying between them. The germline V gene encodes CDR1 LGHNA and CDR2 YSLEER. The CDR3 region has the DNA TGCGCCAGCAGCCAAGACCTAGAGGGGGCCATATATTTT. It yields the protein CASSQDLEGAIYF.

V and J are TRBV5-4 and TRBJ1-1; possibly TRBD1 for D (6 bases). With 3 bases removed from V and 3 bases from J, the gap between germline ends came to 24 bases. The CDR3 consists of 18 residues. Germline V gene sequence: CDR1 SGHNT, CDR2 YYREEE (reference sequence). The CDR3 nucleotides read TGTGCCAGCAGCTCTCCAAAGACAGGAAGTTTGAAGCACACTGAAGCTTTCTTT. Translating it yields CASSSPKTGSLKHTEAFF.

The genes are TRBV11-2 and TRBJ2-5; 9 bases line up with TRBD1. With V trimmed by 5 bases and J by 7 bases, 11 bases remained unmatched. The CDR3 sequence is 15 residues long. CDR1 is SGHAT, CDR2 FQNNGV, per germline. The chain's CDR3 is CASSTSRGQGRTQYF. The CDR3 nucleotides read TGTGCCAGCAGCACTTCCCGGGGACAGGGAAGGACCCAGTACTTC.

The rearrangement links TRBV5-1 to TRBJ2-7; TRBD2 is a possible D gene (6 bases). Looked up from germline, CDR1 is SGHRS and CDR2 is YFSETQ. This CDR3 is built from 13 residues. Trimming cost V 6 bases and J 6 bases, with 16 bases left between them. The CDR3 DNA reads TGCGCCAGCAACCGGGACTCCTCCGGCGAGCAGTACTTC. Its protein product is CASNRDSSGEQYF.

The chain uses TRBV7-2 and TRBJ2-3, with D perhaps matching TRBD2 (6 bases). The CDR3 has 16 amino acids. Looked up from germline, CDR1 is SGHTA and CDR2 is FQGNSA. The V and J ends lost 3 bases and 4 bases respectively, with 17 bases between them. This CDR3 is CASSFRAGRTADTQYF. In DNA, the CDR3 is TGTGCCAGCAGCTTCAGGGCGGGAAGGACGGCAGATACGCAGTATTTT.

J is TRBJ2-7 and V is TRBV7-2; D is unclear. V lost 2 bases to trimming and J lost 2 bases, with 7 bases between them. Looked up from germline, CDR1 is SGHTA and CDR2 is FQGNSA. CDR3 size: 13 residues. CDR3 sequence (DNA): TGTGCCAGCAGCTTACAGGTAACCTACGAGCAGTACTTC. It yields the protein CASSLQVTYEQYF.

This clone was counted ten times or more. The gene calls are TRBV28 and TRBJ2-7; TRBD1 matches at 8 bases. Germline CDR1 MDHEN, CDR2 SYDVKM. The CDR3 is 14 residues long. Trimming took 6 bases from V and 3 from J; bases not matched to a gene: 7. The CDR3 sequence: CASRWTGSRYEQYF. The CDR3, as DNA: TGTGCCAGCAGATGGACAGGGAGCCGCTACGAGCAGTACTTC.

Here the CDR3 DNA reads TGCGCCAGCAGCTTGGCGGGGAGTAGCGGTAATGAAAAACTGTTTTTT. Protein product: CASSLAGSSGNEKLFF. The chain employs TRBV5-1 and TRBJ1-4; D gene unclear. Trimming took off 0 bases at V and 4 bases at J, with 13 bases between the two ends. The CDR3 totals 16 residues. CDR1 and CDR2 from the germline V gene are SGHRS and YFSETQ.

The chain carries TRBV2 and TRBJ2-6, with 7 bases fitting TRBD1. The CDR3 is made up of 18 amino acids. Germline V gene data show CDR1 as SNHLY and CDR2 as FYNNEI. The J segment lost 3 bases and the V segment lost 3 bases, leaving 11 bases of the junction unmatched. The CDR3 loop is CASSENFAGTVGANVLTF. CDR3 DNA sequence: TGTGCCAGCAGTGAGAACTTCGCCGGGACAGTTGGGGCCAACGTCCTGACTTTC. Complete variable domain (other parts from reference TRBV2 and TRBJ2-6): EPEVTQTPSHQVTQMGQEVILRCVPISNHLYFYWYRQILGQKVEFLVSFYNNEISEKSEIFDDQFSVERPDGSNFTLKIRSTKLEDSAMYFCASSENFAGTVGANVLTFGAGSRLTVL.

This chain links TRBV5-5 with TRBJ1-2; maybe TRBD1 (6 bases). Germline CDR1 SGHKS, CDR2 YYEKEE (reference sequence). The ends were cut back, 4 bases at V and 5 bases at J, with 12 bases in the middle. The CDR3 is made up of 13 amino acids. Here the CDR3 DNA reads TGTGCCAGCAGCGTACAGGGAAATTATGGCTACACCTTC. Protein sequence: CASSVQGNYGYTF. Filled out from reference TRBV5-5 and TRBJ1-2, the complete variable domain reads DAGVTQSPTHLIKTRGQQVTLRCSPISGHKSVSWYQQVLGQGPQFIFQYYEKEERGRGNFPDRFSARQFPNYSSELNVNALLLGDSALYLCASSVQGNYGYTFGSGTRLTVV.

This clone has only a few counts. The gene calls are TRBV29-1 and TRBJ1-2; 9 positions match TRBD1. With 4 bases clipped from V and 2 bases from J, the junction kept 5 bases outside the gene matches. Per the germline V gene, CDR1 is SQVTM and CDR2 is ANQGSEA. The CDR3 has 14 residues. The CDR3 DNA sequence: TGCAGCGTTGTGGTGGGACAGGGAAACTATGGCTACACCTTC. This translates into CSVVVGQGNYGYTF.

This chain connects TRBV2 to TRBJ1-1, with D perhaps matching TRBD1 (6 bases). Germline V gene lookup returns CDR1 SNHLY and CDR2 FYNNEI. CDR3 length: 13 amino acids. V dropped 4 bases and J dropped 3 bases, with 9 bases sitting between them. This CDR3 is CASSVRGDTEAFF. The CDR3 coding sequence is TGTGCCAGCAGTGTCAGGGGAGACACTGAAGCTTTCTTT.

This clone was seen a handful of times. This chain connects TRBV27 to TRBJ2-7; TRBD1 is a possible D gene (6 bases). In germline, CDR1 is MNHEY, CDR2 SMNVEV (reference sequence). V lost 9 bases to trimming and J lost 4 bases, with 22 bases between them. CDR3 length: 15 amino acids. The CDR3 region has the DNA TGTGCCAGTTCATCAGCCGGACAGAGACAGTACGAGCAGTACTTC. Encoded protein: CASSSAGQRQYEQYF.

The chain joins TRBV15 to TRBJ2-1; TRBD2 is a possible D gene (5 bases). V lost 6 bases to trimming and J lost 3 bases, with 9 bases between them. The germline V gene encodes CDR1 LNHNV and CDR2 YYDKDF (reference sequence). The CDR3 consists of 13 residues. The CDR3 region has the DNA TGTGCCACCAGTAGCGTCGGCTACAATGAGCAGTTCTTC. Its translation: CATSSVGYNEQFF.

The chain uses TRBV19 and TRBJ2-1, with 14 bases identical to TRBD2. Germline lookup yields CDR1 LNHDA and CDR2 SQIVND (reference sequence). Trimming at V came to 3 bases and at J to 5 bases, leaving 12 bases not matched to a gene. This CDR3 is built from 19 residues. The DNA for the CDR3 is TGTGCCAGTAGTATCGGGACTAGCGGGAGAGGTTGGAACCACAATGAGCAGTTCTTC. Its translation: CASSIGTSGRGWNHNEQFF.

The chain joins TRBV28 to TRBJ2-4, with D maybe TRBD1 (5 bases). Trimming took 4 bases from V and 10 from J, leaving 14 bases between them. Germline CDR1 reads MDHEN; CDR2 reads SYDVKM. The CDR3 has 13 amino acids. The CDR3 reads CASSSGQGLIQYF. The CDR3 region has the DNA TGTGCCAGCAGTTCCGGGCAGGGCCTTATTCAGTACTTC.